The present entry profiles one TCR beta chain with its context. The antigen remains unidentified. V lost 5 bases and J 0 bases, leaving 20 bases between the germline ends. From germline, CDR1 is SGHRS and CDR2 YFSETQ. The CDR3 loop spans 17 amino acids. This sample was taken from a study of shared clonotypes between healthy human individuals. Study results and limitations: Shared clonotypes: approximately 4.5% naive CD4, around 3.5% naive CD8, under 2.5% memory CD4, under 0.5% memory CD8.

Clones were read by immunoSEQ multiplex PCR, and TCRdb kept only the in-frame ones, dropping some. The data hold about 640,000 clones, with 60% to 80% observed a single time. This rearrangement joins TRBV5-1 to TRBJ1-1, with a weak D call TRBD1 (6 bases). Sequencing input: memory CD4+ T cells sorted from blood. Specified subset: CD45RA-negative fraction. The clonotype comes from a young woman in good health. The CDR3: CASRGNRDTLLNTEAFF. The CDR3 nucleotides are TGCGCCAGCAGGGGTAACCGGGACACCCTCCTGAACACTGAAGCTTTCTTT.